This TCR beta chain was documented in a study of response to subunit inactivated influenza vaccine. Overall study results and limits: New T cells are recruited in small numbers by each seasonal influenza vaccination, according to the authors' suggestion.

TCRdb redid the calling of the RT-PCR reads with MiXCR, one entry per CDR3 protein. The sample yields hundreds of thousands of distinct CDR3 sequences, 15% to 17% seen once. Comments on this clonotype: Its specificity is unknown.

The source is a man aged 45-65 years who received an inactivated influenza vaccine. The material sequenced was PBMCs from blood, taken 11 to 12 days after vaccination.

The DNA for the CDR3 is TGCGCCAGCAGCGCCGGGGACAGGGGTATTGAGCAGTTCTTC. Encoded protein: CASSAGDRGIEQFF. The chain employs TRBV5-1 and TRBJ2-1; 10 bases agree with TRBD1. The germline CDR1 and CDR2 sequences are SGHRS and YFSETQ. This CDR3 comprises 14 residues. V shed 4 bases and J 9 bases; nucleotides not matched to a gene: 7. Supplemented by reference TRBV5-1 and TRBJ2-1, the full variable domain reads KAGVTQTPRYLIKTRGQQVTLSCSPISGHRSVSWYQQTPGQGLQFLFEYFSETQRNKGNFPGRFSGRQFSNSRSEMNVSTLELGDSALYLCASSAGDRGIEQFFGPGTRLTVL.